This TCR beta chain stems from a study of OX40 agonist ivuxolimab in advanced cancers. Study in general: Patients were infused with ivuxolimab every 2 weeks at 0.01 to 10 mg/kg. Participants, approximately 81% male, averaged approximately 60 years of age, ranging from roughly 20 to 85.

The CDR3 sequence is 10 residues long. Trimming shortened V by 6 bases and J by 5 bases, and 7 bases separated the two germline ends. Germline values: CDR1 SQVTM, CDR2 ANQGSEA. TCRdb's copy holds only in-frame clones and misses some; the assay was immunoSEQ multiplex PCR. The sample has about 93,000 clones, around 94% seen once. With regard to this clone: Its antigen is as yet unknown.

Broader study findings: Within 6 weeks, CD4+ and CD8+ blood T cells expanded clonally at 0.1 to 3.0 mg/kg.

Sequences were derived from CD4+ or CD8+ T cells sorted from blood, sampled in a trial of the OX40 agonist ivuxolimab. The TCR originated in an adult with an advanced solid tumor such as melanoma, head and neck, liver or kidney cancer. The V call is TRBV29-1, the J call TRBJ1-2; tentative D call: TRBD1 (5 bases). The CDR3 loop is CSVREYGYTF. Here the CDR3 DNA reads TGCAGCGTCAGGGAATATGGCTACACCTTC.